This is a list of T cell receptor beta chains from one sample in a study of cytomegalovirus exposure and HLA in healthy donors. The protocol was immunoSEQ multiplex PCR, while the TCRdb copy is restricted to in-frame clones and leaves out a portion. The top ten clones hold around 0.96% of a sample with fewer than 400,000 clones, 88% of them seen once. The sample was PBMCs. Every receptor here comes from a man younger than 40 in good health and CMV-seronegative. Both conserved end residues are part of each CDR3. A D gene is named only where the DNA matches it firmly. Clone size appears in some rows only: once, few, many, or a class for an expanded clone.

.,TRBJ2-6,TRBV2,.,TGTGCCAGCAGTCCTCAGGGGTCTGGGGCCAACGTCCTGACTTTC,CASSPQGSGANVLTF
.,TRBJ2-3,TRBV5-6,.,TGTGCCAGCAGCTTGGTGGCAGGAAGTTTTACAGATACGCAGTATTTT,CASSLVAGSFTDTQYF
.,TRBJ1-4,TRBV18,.,TGTGCCAGCTCTCCCGGGACTGCCGAAAAACTGTTTTTT,CASSPGTAEKLFF
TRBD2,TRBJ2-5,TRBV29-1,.,TGCAGCGTTGCAGGGGTTCCCAGCGGGGGGGCTCAAGAGACCCAGTACTTC,CSVAGVPSGGAQETQYF
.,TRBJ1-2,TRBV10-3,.,TGTGCCATCAGTGAATGGGACAAGTCTAACTATGGCTACACCTTC,CAISEWDKSNYGYTF
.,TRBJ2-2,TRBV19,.,TGTGCCAGTAACGATGACTTCACGAGTTCCCGGGAGCTGTTTTTT,CASNDDFTSSRELFF
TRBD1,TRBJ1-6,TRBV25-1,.,TGTGCCAGCAGACGACAGGGGACTGCCTATAATTCACCCCTCCACTTT,CASRRQGTAYNSPLHF
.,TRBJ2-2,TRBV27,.,TGTGCCAGCAGTTTAGGAGGCCCTTGGACCGGGGAGCTGTTTTTT,CASSLGGPWTGELFF
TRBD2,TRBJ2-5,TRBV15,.,TGTGCCACCAGCAGGCGGTTCCCTAGCGGCCAAGAGACCCAGTACTTC,CATSRRFPSGQETQYF
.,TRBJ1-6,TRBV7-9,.,TGTGCCAGCAGCTTAGGTGGCGGCAGTCCGTACTTAAATTCACCCCTCCACTTT,CASSLGGGSPYLNSPLHF
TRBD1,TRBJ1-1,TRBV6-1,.,TGTGCCAGCAGTGAAGCCGGGACAGGGATTTATGAAGCTTTCTTT,CASSEAGTGIYEAFF
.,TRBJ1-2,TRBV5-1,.,TGCGCCAGCAGCCTTAACAAGAATGGCTACACCTTC,CASSLNKNGYTF
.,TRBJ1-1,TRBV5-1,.,TGCGCCAGCAGCTTGGGTTCGGGGGGGCGATCCACTGAAGCTTTCTTT,CASSLGSGGRSTEAFF
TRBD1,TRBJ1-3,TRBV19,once,TGTGCCAGTAGACACAGGGGGTCGGTAGGAGGAAACACCATATATTTT,CASRHRGSVGGNTIYF
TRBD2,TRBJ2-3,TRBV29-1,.,TGCAGCGTGGGACTAGCGGGGGGCACAGATACGCAGTATTTT,CSVGLAGGTDTQYF
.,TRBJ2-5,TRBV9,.,TGTGCCAGCAGCGTAGCTGAGTACCAAGAGACCCAGTACTTC,CASSVAEYQETQYF
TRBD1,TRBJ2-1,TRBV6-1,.,TGTGCCAGCAGTGAATCCCCAGGGGGCGCTCTGAATGAGCAGTTCTTC,CASSESPGGALNEQFF
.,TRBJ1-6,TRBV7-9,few,TGTGCCAGCAGCTTAGCGGGAGGGGCGGATTCACCCCTCCACTTT,CASSLAGGADSPLHF
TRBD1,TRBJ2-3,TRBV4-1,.,TGCGCCAGCAGCCTCAGGGGGACAGGCGACACCACAGATACGCAGTATTTT,CASSLRGTGDTTDTQYF
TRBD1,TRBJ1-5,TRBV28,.,TGTGCCAGCAGCACTCCGACAGGGATCGGGCGTCAGCCCCAGCATTTT,CASSTPTGIGRQPQHF
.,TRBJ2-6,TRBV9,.,TGTGCCAGCAGCGTCGGTCACTCTGGGGCCAACGTCCTGACTTTC,CASSVGHSGANVLTF
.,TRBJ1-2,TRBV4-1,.,TGCGCCAGCAGCCAAAGCCCCACAGGGAACTATGGCTACACCTTC,CASSQSPTGNYGYTF
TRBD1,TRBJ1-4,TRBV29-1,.,TGCAGCGTCCCACAGGACTCCGGGACAGTTAATGAAAAACTGTTTTTT,CSVPQDSGTVNEKLFF
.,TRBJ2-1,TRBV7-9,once,TGTGCCAGCAGCTTACTAGGGGGCTCCTACAATGAGCAGTTCTTC,CASSLLGGSYNEQFF
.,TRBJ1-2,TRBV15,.,TGTGCCACCAGCGCCTCGACAGGTGCTAACTATGGCTACACCTTC,CATSASTGANYGYTF
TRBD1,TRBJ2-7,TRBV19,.,TGTGCCAGTAACCAGAGGACAGGGGCATACGAGCAGTACTTC,CASNQRTGAYEQYF
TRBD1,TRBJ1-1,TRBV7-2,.,TGTGCCAGCAGCTTAGACAGGGGTTTTGGGAACACTGAAGCTTTCTTT,CASSLDRGFGNTEAFF
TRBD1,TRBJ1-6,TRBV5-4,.,TGTGCCAGCAGCTTGAGGGGGCAGACCAATAATTCACCCCTCCACTTT,CASSLRGQTNNSPLHF
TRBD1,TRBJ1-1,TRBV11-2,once,TGTGCCAGCAGCTTGGGGCAGGGGGCCACTGAAGCTTTCTTT,CASSLGQGATEAFF
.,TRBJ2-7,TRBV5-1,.,TGCGCCAGCAGCTTGGAGCCTCGGGGAAGCTCCTACGAGCAGTACTTC,CASSLEPRGSSYEQYF
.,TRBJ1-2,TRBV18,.,TGTGCCAGCTCACAAGGACAGATAGCTAACTATGGCTACACCTTC,CASSQGQIANYGYTF
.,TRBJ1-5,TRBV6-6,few,TGTGCCAGCATTCAGTGGCAGGGGCTCAATCAGCCCCAGCATTTT,CASIQWQGLNQPQHF
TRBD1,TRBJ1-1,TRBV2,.,TGTGCCAGCACCATGACAGTATTGGACAGGCCTGAAGCTTTCTTT,CASTMTVLDRPEAFF
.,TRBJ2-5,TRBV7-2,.,TGTGCCAGCAGCTTAATGTCGGCGGGGGCAGAGACCCAGTACTTC,CASSLMSAGAETQYF
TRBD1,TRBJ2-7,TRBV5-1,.,TGCGCCAGCAGCCTGTATAGGGACAGGTCCTACGAGCAGTACTTC,CASSLYRDRSYEQYF
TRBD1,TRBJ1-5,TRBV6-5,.,TGTGCCAGCAGCTTAGGACAGGGAGGCAATCAGCCCCAGCATTTT,CASSLGQGGNQPQHF
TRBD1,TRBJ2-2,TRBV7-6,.,TGTGCCAGCAGCCTGGGACAGGGGTACACCGGGGAGCTGTTTTTT,CASSLGQGYTGELFF
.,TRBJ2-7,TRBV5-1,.,TGCGCCAGCAGCTTGGCTCACGAGCAGTACTTC,CASSLAHEQYF
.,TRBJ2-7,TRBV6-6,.,TGTGCCAGCAGTTATATGGGCATTAACTACGAGCAGTACTTC,CASSYMGINYEQYF
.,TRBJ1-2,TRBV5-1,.,TGCGCCAGCAGCTTCTCCCGGGTTACTGACTATGGCTACACCTTC,CASSFSRVTDYGYTF
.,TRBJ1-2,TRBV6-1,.,TGTGCCAGCACTCCTGGTGGGGCGTACTGGGGCTACACCTTC,CASTPGGAYWGYTF
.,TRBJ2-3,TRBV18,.,TGTGCCAGCTCACCCCGGGCGGGACCCTCAGGAGATACGCAGTATTTT,CASSPRAGPSGDTQYF
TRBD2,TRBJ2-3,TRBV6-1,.,TGTGCCAGCAGTGTGCTTCCCCCCGGGTGGACTAGCGGGGGGGATACGCAGTATTTT,CASSVLPPGWTSGGDTQYF
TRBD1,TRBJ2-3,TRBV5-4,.,TGTGCCAGCAGCTTGGAACCGACAGGGAAGGGAAGTCCAGATACGCAGTATTTT,CASSLEPTGKGSPDTQYF
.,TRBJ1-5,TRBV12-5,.,TGTGCTAGTGGTTTGAGCGGGCCAGGACTCCAGCCCCAGCATTTT,CASGLSGPGLQPQHF
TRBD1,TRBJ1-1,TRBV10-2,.,TGCGCCAGCAAAAGACAGGGAGAGACTGAAGCTTTCTTT,CASKRQGETEAFF
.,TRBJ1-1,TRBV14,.,TGTGCCAGCAGCCCGCTAGGCCGAAAACCCTTGAACACTGAAGCTTTCTTT,CASSPLGRKPLNTEAFF
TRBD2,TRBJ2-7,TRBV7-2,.,TGTGCCAGCAGCAATCGGGGGGGGCGGAAGATCGAGCAGTACTTC,CASSNRGGRKIEQYF
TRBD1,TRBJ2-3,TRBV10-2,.,TGCGCCAGCAGTGAGGGGGGACAGGGTAACTCATATACGCAGTATTTT,CASSEGGQGNSYTQYF
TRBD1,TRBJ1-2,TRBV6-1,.,TGTGCCAGCAGGACAGGGGGCAGAGTTGGCTACACCTTC,CASRTGGRVGYTF
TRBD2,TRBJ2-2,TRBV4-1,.,TGCGCCAGCAGCCAAGATAGCGGGACTAGTCAGGCCGGGGAGCTGTTTTTT,CASSQDSGTSQAGELFF